The 6 T cell receptor beta chains presented below share a single source sample, sequenced in a study of CD8 T cells in ankylosing spondylitis. TCRdb re-called the 5' RACE reads with MiXCR, one entry per CDR3 protein. This sample has about 270,000 distinct CDR3 sequences, with roughly 32% found just once. What was sequenced was blood, either unsorted or a sorted T cell fraction (not recorded which). The origin of the receptors is a male donor with ankylosing spondylitis or in good health (not recorded which).

This clonotype was seen at least ten times. This chain joins TRBV20-1 and TRBJ2-3; no definite D call. Germline CDR1 DFQATT, CDR2 SNEGSKA (reference sequence). The V gene lost 6 bases and the J gene lost 0 bases, with 7 bases spanning the gap. There are 12 residues in the CDR3. DNA of the CDR3: TGCAGTGCAGCCCTAAGCACAGATACGCAGTATTTT. Residues: CSAALSTDTQYF.

This clonotype was seen a few times. The gene calls are TRBV6-5 and TRBJ2-5; a possible D gene is TRBD2 (5 bases). The V end lost 4 bases, the J end lost 2 bases, and 14 bases lay between the germline ends. CDR1 and CDR2 (germline): MNHEY, SVGAGI. This CDR3 has 15 residues. The CDR3 sequence: CASSWASTGQETQYF. The DNA of the CDR3 is TGTGCCAGCAGTTGGGCTTCAACGGGGCAAGAGACCCAGTACTTC.

The J gene is TRBJ2-7, the V gene TRBV30; D call uncertain. Germline CDR1 GTSNPN, CDR2 SVGIG (reference sequence). V shed 5 bases and J shed 2 bases, with 7 bases lying between them. The CDR3 has 11 residues. The CDR3 DNA follows: TGTGCCTGGGGAGTAGCCTACGAGCAGTACTTC. Protein sequence: CAWGVAYEQYF. Full variable domain (rest looked up from reference TRBV30 and TRBJ2-7): SQTIHQWPATLVQPVGSPLSLECTVEGTSNPNLYWYRQAAGRGLQLLFYSVGIGQISSEVPQNLSASRPQDRQFILSSKKLLLSDSGFYLCAWGVAYEQYFGPGTRLTVT.

In this sample, this clonotype turned up many times. The rearrangement joins TRBV6-4 to TRBJ2-3; D is possibly TRBD1 or TRBD2 (5 bases each). CDR1 and CDR2 from the germline V gene are MRHNA and SNTAGT. CDR3 length equals 15 residues. With 6 bases removed from V and 3 bases from J, the gap between germline ends came to 16 bases. CDR3 amino acids: CASSAAVGTTDTQYF. The CDR3 DNA follows: TGTGCCAGCAGCGCCGCAGTAGGGACGACAGATACGCAGTATTTT.

The V and J genes are TRBV4-1 and TRBJ2-5, with TRBD1 identical over 8 bases. This CDR3 spans 15 amino acids. Germline CDR1 reads MGHRA; CDR2 reads YSYEKL. The V segment lost 2 bases and the J segment 4 bases; nucleotides outside the gene matches: 6. CDR3 residues: CASSQQPGGAETQYF. The CDR3 DNA reads as TGCGCCAGCAGCCAACAACCAGGGGGCGCAGAGACCCAGTACTTC.

The DNA of the CDR3 is TGTGCCAGCAGTTTTGGCGCTAGGGAACCCCTCCACTTT. Amino acid sequence: CASSFGAREPLHF. The chain joins TRBV12-3 or TRBV12-4 to TRBJ1-6; D remains ambiguous. Trimming stripped 3 bases from V and 12 bases from J, with 12 bases between. The CDR3 is made up of 13 amino acids.